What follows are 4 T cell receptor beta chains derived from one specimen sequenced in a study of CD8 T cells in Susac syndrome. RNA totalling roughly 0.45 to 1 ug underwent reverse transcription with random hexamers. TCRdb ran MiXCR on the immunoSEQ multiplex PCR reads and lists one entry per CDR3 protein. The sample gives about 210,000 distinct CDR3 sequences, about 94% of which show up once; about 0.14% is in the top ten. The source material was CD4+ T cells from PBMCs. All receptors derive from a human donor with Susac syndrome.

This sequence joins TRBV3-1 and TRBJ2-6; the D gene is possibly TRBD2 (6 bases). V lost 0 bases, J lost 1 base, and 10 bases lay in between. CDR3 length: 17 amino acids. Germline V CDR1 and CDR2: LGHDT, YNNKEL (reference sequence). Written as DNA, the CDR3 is TGTGCCAGCAGCCAAGATCGGAGGGCGTCTGGGGCCAACGTCCTGACTTTC. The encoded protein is CASSQDRRASGANVLTF.

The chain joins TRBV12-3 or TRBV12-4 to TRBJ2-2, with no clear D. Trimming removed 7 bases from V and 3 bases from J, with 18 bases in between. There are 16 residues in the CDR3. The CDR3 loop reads CASTPGSLMDTGELFF. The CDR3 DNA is TGTGCCAGCACCCCGGGTTCTCTTATGGACACCGGGGAGCTGTTTTTT.

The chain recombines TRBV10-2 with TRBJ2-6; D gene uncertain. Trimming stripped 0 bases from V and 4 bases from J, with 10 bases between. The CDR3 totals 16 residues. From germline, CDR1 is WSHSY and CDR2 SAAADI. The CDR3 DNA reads TGCGCCAGCAGTGAGTCAGTGGGGTCGGGGGCCAACGTCCTGACTTTC. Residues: CASSESVGSGANVLTF.

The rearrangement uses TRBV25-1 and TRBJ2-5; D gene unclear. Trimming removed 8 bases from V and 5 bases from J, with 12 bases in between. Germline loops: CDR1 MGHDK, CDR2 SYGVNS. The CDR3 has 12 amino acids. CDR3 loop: CASVGQTETQYF. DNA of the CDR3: TGTGCCAGCGTAGGGCAGACGGAGACCCAGTACTTC.